Described below is a single TCR beta chain sequence and its context. This record belongs to a study of blood T cell repertoires in COVID-19. Study at large: Sources were T cells, B-cell-depleted T cells, or PBMCs; the material itself was cDNA or gDNA.

A Seattle source enrolled patients during active infection and followed them longitudinally. Authors' data handling: Amplification of reference gene primers provided the estimated nucleated cell counts. Assay: immunoSEQ multiplex PCR; the TCRdb copy retains only in-frame clones and omits some. The DNA was the basis for D and trimming; V, J and clone size are from that table. The data contain about 310,000 clones, approximately 87% of them singletons. The source is a woman younger than 45 with COVID-19, enrolled during active disease. The sequenced material came from peripheral blood.

CDR3 in amino acids: CASSLDLGAKEQYF. The CDR3 nucleotides are TGTGCCAGCAGCTTGGACTTGGGGGCGAAGGAGCAGTACTTC. The chain combines TRBV5-5 with TRBJ2-7, with D possibly matching TRBD1 (6 bases). CDR3 size: 14 residues. The V end was cut by 0 bases, the J end by 7 bases, with 14 bases between. The germline gives CDR1 SGHKS, CDR2 YYEKEE (reference sequence).